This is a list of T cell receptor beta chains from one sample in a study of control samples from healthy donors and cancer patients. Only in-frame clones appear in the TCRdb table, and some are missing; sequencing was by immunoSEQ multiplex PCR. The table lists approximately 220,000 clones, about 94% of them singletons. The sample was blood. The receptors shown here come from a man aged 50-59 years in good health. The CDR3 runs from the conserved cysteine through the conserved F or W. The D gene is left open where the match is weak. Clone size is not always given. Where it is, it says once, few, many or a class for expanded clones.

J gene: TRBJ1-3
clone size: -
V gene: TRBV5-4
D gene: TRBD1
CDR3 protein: CASSLAPGTDSGNTIYF
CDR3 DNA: TGTGCCAGCAGCTTAGCGCCCGGGACAGACTCTGGAAACACCATATATTTT

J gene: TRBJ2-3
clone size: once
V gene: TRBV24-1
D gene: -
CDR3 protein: CATGDKTSTDTQYF
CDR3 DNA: TGTGCCACCGGAGACAAAACAAGCACAGATACGCAGTATTTT

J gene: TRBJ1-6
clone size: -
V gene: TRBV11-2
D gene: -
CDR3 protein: CASSLDRVNLNSPLHF
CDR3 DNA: TGTGCCAGCAGCTTAGATAGAGTTAATCTTAATTCACCCCTCCACTTT

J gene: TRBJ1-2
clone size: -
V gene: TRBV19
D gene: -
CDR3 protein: CASSSKGQIAHGYTF
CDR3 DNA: TGTGCCAGTAGTTCTAAAGGACAGATCGCCCATGGCTACACCTTC

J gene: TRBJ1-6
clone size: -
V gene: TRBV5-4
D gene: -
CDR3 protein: CASSLATASSYNSPLHF
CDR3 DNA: TGTGCCAGCAGCTTGGCCACGGCGAGCTCCTATAATTCACCCCTCCATTTT

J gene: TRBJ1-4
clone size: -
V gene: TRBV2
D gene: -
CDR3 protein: CASSRQIVNEKLFF
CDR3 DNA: TGTGCCAGCAGCCGACAGATTGTTAATGAAAAACTGTTTTTT

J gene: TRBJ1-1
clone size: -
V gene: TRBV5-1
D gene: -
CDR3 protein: CASSLQGQNTEAFF
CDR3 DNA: TGCGCCAGCAGCTTACAGGGTCAGAACACTGAAGCTTTCTTT

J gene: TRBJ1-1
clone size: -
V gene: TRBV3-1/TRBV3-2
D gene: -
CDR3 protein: CASSQDLRILNTEAFF
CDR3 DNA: TGTGCCAGCAGCCAAGATCTACGGATCTTGAACACTGAAGCTTTCTTT

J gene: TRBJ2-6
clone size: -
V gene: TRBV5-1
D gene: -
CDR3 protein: CASREKTGNSGANVLTF
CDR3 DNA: TGCGCCAGCAGGGAAAAAACAGGCAACTCTGGGGCCAACGTCCTGACTTTC

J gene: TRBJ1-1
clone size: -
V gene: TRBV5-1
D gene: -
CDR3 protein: CASSLDRPNEAFF
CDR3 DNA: TGCGCCAGCAGCTTGGACCGACCAAATGAAGCTTTCTTT

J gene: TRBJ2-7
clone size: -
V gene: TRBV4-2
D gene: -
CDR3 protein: CASSQDAVNYEQYF
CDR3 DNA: TGTGCCAGCAGCCAAGACGCGGTGAACTACGAGCAGTACTTC

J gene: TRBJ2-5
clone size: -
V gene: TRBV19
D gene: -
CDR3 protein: CASSAPDRMGETQYF
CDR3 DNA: TGTGCCAGTAGTGCCCCGGACAGAATGGGGGAGACCCAGTACTTC

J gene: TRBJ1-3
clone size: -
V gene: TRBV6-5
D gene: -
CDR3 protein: CASGQNYWGGNTIYF
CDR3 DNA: TGTGCCAGCGGACAGAACTATTGGGGTGGAAACACCATATATTTT

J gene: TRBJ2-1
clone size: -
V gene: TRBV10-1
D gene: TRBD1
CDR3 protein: CASSDRGRYNEQFF
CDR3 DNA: TGCGCCAGCAGTGACAGGGGGCGATACAATGAGCAGTTCTTC

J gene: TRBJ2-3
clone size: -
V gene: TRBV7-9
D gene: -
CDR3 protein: CASSSGVREADTQYF
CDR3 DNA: TGTGCCAGCAGCTCCGGAGTTAGGGAAGCAGATACGCAGTATTTT

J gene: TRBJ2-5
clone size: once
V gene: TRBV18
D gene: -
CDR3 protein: CASSLFPRETQYF
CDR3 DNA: TGTGCCAGCTCACTTTTCCCTCGAGAGACCCAGTACTTC

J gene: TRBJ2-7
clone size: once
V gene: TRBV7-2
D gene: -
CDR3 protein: CASSFRESSYEQYF
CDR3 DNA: TGTGCCAGCAGCTTTCGCGAAAGCTCCTACGAGCAGTACTTC

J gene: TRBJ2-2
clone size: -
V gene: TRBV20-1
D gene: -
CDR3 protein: CSASRAGELFF
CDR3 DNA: TGCAGTGCTAGTCGCGCCGGGGAGCTGTTTTTT

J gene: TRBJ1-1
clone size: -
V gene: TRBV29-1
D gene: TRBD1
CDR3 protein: CSVDGQGVGVGAFF
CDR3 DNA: TGCAGCGTTGATGGGCAGGGGGTGGGGGTTGGGGCTTTCTTT

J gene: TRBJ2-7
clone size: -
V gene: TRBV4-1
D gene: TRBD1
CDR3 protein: CASSLDRGYEQYF
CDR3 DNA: TGCGCCAGCAGTCTCGACAGGGGCTACGAGCAGTACTTC

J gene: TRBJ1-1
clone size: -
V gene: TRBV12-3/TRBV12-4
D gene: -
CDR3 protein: CAISSLNTEAFF
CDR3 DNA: TGTGCCATTAGTTCACTGAACACTGAAGCTTTCTTT

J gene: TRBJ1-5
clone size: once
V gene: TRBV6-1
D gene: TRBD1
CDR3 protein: CASREGTGGQPQHF
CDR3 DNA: TGTGCCAGCAGGGAAGGGACAGGGGGTCAGCCCCAGCATTTT